This TCR beta chain was sequenced during a study of T cells in Graves' hyperthyroidism and ophthalmopathy. Trimming left V 2 bases short and J 7 bases short, with 15 bases between. The CDR3 runs 13 residues. Germline V CDR1 and CDR2: GTSNPN, SVGIG (reference sequence). There were TCR beta CDR3 regions amplified from RNA transcripts. A first-round RT-PCR of the TCR CDR3 used the HTBI primer set. MiXCR, run by TCRdb on the multiplex PCR reads, gives a single entry per CDR3 protein. This sample has about 420,000 distinct CDR3 sequences, with approximately 13% found just once. There are many counts of this clonotype.

The chain links TRBV30 to TRBJ2-7; D tentatively fits TRBD1 or TRBD2 (6 bases each). Sample: blood. This TCR was recovered from a woman aged 18-35 years with Graves' hyperthyroidism. CDR3 DNA: TGTGCCTGGAGTCCCGGGCAGGGGAGGGAGCAGTACTTC. Translated, it gives CAWSPGQGREQYF.